This T cell receptor (beta chain) was identified during a study of blood T cell repertoires in COVID-19. Study as a whole: Donors in the United States, Italy and Spain gave samples during acute or convalescent COVID-19. Sample material is recorded as cDNA or gDNA derived from T cells, B-cell-depleted T cells, or PBMCs.

This clone was detected only a few times. Those who participated ranged in age from roughly 18 to 100 years and resided in under 25 US areas. Cohort placement rested on clinical history that participants reported themselves. Here immunoSEQ multiplex PCR was the method, and the copy in TCRdb shows in-frame clones only, minus some. The sample holds roughly 200,000 clones, 75% to 90% seen once. The ends lost 10 bases at V and 2 bases at J; junction bases unmatched: 8. The CDR3 is 14 residues long. Germline-derived CDR1 and CDR2 are MNHEY and SMNVEV (reference sequence). This sequence joins TRBV27 and TRBJ1-5; 7 positions match TRBD1. Source material: PBMCs or T cells enriched from blood (not recorded which). This TCR derives from a woman between 40 and 55 years old with acute COVID-19. CDR3 DNA sequence: TGTGCCACAAAAGGGGGCTCTGGCAATCAGCCCCAGCATTTT. Translation gives CATKGGSGNQPQHF.